This T cell receptor beta chain was retrieved from a study of neurological immune-mediated disorders. Study-level findings and limits: The greatest TCR clonal expansion occurred in HTLV-1-associated myelopathy and the least in multiple sclerosis, which fell below healthy controls. No sharing of CDR3 amino acid sequences was observed among expanded clones across subjects, suggesting private repertoires in all groups.

Synthesis of cDNA used 5'RACE (with 10-nucleotide random UMIs). One entry per CDR3 protein, called by TCRdb with MiXCR from the 5' RACE reads. The profile shows 18,000 or so distinct CDR3 sequences, around 13% of them singletons. CD4+ or CD8+ T cells, 1 million per library, were used for sorted libraries. This clonotype was detected ten times or more. Its matching antigen is unknown. Germline loops: CDR1 SNHLY, CDR2 FYNNEI. The CDR3 sequence is 15 residues long. V trimming: 6 bases; J trimming: 7 bases; junction bases outside the gene matches: 9. Specimen: CD4+ T cells from blood. The receptor was isolated from a woman aged 55 to 70 with HTLV-1-associated myelopathy (HAM/TSP). This chain uses TRBV2 with TRBJ1-6, with TRBD1 matching 7 bases. The DNA for the CDR3 is TGTGCCAGCAGACTTGGGACAGCGGCCAATTCACCCCTCCACTTT. Protein product: CASRLGTAANSPLHF.